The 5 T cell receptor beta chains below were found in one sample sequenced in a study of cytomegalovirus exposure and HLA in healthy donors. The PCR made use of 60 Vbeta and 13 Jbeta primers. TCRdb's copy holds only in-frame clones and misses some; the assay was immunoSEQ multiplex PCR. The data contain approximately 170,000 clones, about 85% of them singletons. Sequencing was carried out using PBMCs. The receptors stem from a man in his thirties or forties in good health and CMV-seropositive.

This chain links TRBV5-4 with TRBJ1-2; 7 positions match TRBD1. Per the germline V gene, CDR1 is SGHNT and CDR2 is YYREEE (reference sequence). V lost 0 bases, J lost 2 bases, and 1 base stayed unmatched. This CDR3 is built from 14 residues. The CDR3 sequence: CASSLGQGNYGYTF. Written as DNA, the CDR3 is TGTGCCAGCAGCTTGGGACAGGGAAACTATGGCTACACCTTC.

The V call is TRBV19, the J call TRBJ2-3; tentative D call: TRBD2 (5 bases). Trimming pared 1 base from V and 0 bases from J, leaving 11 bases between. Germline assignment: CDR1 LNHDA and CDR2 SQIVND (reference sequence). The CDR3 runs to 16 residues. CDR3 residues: CASSIATAASTDTQYF. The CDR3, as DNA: TGTGCCAGTAGTATAGCCACAGCGGCTAGCACAGATACGCAGTATTTT.

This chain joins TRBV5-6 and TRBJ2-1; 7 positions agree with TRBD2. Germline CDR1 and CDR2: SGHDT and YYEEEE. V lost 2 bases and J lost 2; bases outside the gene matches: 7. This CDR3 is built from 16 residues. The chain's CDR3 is CASSFLERDPYNEQFF. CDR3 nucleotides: TGTGCCAGCAGCTTCCTTGAGCGGGACCCCTACAATGAGCAGTTCTTC. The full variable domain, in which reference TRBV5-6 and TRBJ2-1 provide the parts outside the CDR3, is DAGVTQSPTHLIKTRGQQVTLRCSPKSGHDTVSWYQQALGQGPQFIFQYYEEEERQRGNFPDRFSGHQFPNYSSELNVNALLLGDSALYLCASSFLERDPYNEQFFGPGTRLTVL.

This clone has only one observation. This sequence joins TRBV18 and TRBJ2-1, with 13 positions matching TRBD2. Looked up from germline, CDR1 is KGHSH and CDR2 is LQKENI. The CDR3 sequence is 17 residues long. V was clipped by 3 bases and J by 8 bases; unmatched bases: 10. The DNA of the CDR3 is TGTGCCAGCTCACCTCCGGGACTAGCGGGAAATCTGCATGAGCAGTTCTTC. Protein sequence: CASSPPGLAGNLHEQFF.

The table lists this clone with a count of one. The CDR3 here is CASSYSNQSDRGKFQPQHF. DNA for the CDR3: TGTGCCAGCAGTTACTCGAATCAATCCGACAGGGGTAAGTTTCAGCCCCAGCATTTT. The chain has TRBV6-8 and TRBJ1-5, with 8 bases matching TRBD1. With 0 bases clipped from V and 6 bases from J, the junction kept 16 bases outside the gene matches. CDR1 and CDR2 (germline): MNHGY, SAAAGT. This CDR3 has 19 residues.